Below, 24 T cell receptor beta chains from the same sample are listed, as sequenced in a study of shared clonotypes between healthy human individuals. Clones were read by immunoSEQ multiplex PCR, and TCRdb kept only the in-frame ones, dropping some. The data contain about 2 million clones, roughly 95% of them seen just once; the ten biggest clones take up 1.2%. In the naive CD8 group, cells lacked CD45RO and were positively selected for CCR7, so terminally differentiated effector memory CD45RA+ cells were left out. The specimen sequenced was naive CD8+ T cells sorted from blood. These TCRs come from a man aged 18 to 29 in good health.

The genes are TRBV9 and TRBJ1-4; 7 bases are shared with TRBD1. Unmatched junction bases numbered 2, after V lost 0 bases and J lost 3 bases. The CDR3 runs 15 residues. Looked up from germline, CDR1 is SGDLS and CDR2 is YYNGEE. The CDR3 nucleotides read TGTGCCAGCAGCGTAGACAGGGGTCCTAATGAAAAACTGTTTTTT. Encoded protein: CASSVDRGPNEKLFF.

The V call is TRBV7-9, the J call TRBJ2-1; D call uncertain. This CDR3 comprises 15 residues. The germline V gene has CDR1 SEHNR and CDR2 FQNEAQ (reference sequence). V dropped 5 bases and J dropped 7 bases, with 18 bases sitting between them. The CDR3 DNA follows: TGTGCCAGCAGCCCCCTTTGGAGCTACCCAAATGAGCAGTTCTTC. Protein sequence: CASSPLWSYPNEQFF. The entire variable domain, with the rest obtained from reference TRBV7-9 and TRBJ2-1, is as follows: DTGVSQNPRHKITKRGQNVTFRCDPISEHNRLYWYRQTLGQGPEFLTYFQNEAQLEKSRLLSDRFSAERPKGSFSTLEIQRTEQGDSAMYLCASSPLWSYPNEQFFGPGTRLTVL.

The rearrangement uses TRBV30 and TRBJ1-1; 7 nucleotides agree with TRBD1. V was pared by 7 bases and J by 4 bases, with 9 bases of the junction left unmatched. CDR3 size: 13 residues. The germline gives CDR1 GTSNPN, CDR2 SVGIG (reference sequence). The CDR3 is CASDREHGTEAFF. The CDR3 DNA is TGTGCCTCTGACAGGGAACATGGCACTGAAGCTTTCTTT. The whole variable domain, remainder taken from reference TRBV30 and TRBJ1-1, is SQTIHQWPATLVQPVGSPLSLECTVEGTSNPNLYWYRQAAGRGLQLLFYSVGIGQISSEVPQNLSASRPQDRQFILSSKKLLLSDSGFYLCASDREHGTEAFFGQGTRLTVV.

This chain uses TRBV11-2 with TRBJ2-3, with D maybe TRBD2 (6 bases). CDR3 length equals 15 residues. Germline CDR1 reads SGHAT; CDR2 reads FQNNGV. Between the trimmed V and J ends, which lost 5 bases and 2 bases, there was a span of 14 bases. CDR3 DNA sequence: TGTGCCAGCAGCCCAACTGGGGGGAACACAGATACGCAGTATTTT. Encoded protein: CASSPTGGNTDTQYF.

This rearrangement joins TRBV9 to TRBJ2-1; 13 nucleotides match TRBD2. V was pared by 0 bases and J by 9 bases, with 6 bases of the junction left unmatched. The CDR3 is 16 amino acids. Per germline, CDR1 SGDLS and CDR2 YYNGEE. For the CDR3, the DNA is TGTGCCAGCAGCGTAGACGGACTAGCGGGAGCTGGTGAGCAGTTCTTC. It specifies CASSVDGLAGAGEQFF. The whole variable domain, filled in from reference TRBV9 and TRBJ2-1, reads DSGVTQTPKHLITATGQRVTLRCSPRSGDLSVYWYQQSLDQGLQFLIQYYNGEERAKGNILERFSAQQFPDLHSELNLSSLELGDSALYFCASSVDGLAGAGEQFFGPGTRLTVL.

This chain connects TRBV6-5 to TRBJ1-4, with 8 bases identical to TRBD1. CDR3 size: 14 residues. Germline loops: CDR1 MNHEY, CDR2 SVGAGI. J gave up 8 bases and V 4 bases, and 6 bases lay outside the gene matches. The CDR3 DNA is TGTGCCAGCAGTTCACAGGGGGGAGCGGAAAAACTGTTTTTT. This codes for CASSSQGGAEKLFF.

V gene TRBV30 combines with J gene TRBJ1-4; 8 bases map to TRBD1. Per germline, CDR1 GTSNPN and CDR2 SVGIG (reference sequence). The junction had 1 base not matched to a gene; V was cut back by 1 base and J by 6 bases. This CDR3 is built from 13 residues. This chain's CDR3 is CAWSDRGDEKLFF. CDR3 sequence (DNA): TGTGCCTGGAGTGACAGGGGGGATGAAAAACTGTTTTTT.

V and J are TRBV4-3 and TRBJ2-3; possibly TRBD1 for D (6 bases). This CDR3 region has 15 residues. Germline assignment: CDR1 LGHNA and CDR2 YSLEER. V was shortened by 5 bases and J by 5 bases, with 17 bases between the two germline ends. The DNA for the CDR3 is TGCGCCAGCAGCAGAACCTGGACAGAGCTAGATACGCAGTATTTT. Translation: CASSRTWTELDTQYF.

Concerning this clone itself: This CDR3 is also generated by other DNA sequences in the sample. V and J are TRBV27 and TRBJ1-6, with D perhaps TRBD1 (5 bases). The V gene's germline CDR1 is MNHEY and CDR2 SMNVEV (reference sequence). The CDR3 sequence is 14 residues long. The ends were cut back, 2 bases at V and 4 bases at J, with 6 bases in the middle. CDR3: CASSLGGYNSPLHF. CDR3 nucleotides: TGTGCCAGCAGTTTAGGGGGGTATAATTCACCCCTCCACTTT.

The V gene is TRBV2, the J gene TRBJ2-7; 8 bases map to TRBD1. Losses at the gene ends were 7 bases for V and 6 bases for J; bases not matched to a gene: 2. Germline V lookup: CDR1 SNHLY, CDR2 FYNNEI. CDR3 size: 11 residues. DNA for the CDR3: TGTGCCAGCAACGACAGGGGCGAGCAGTACTTC. It specifies CASNDRGEQYF.

The chain joins TRBV6-1 to TRBJ2-5; 7 nucleotides match TRBD1. Germline assignment: CDR1 MNHNS and CDR2 SASEGT. The V and J ends lost 7 bases and 1 base, in that order; junction bases with no gene match: 9. CDR3 length: 15 amino acids. This CDR3 is CASNPGTEGQETQYF. CDR3 bases: TGTGCCAGCAATCCCGGGACAGAGGGCCAAGAGACCCAGTACTTC.

The V call is TRBV6-5, the J call TRBJ2-7, with D unclear. CDR1 and CDR2 from the germline V gene are MNHEY and SVGAGI. V lost 0 bases, J lost 6 bases, and 12 bases lay in between. This CDR3 has 14 amino acids. CDR3 nucleotides: TGTGCCAGCAGTTACTCCGCTATTGCCGCCGAGCAGTACTTC. Amino acids: CASSYSAIAAEQYF.

This clone was found once. J is TRBJ1-2 and V is TRBV6-4, with unresolved D. The CDR3 length is 14 residues. CDR1 and CDR2 (germline): MRHNA, SNTAGT. V lost 8 bases and J lost 0, with 13 bases in between. The CDR3 sequence is CASREAQSNYGYTF. In DNA form, the CDR3 reads TGTGCCAGCCGAGAGGCCCAGTCTAACTATGGCTACACCTTC.

The chain employs TRBV7-8 and TRBJ1-5; D is possibly TRBD1 (6 bases). This CDR3 is built from 17 residues. CDR1 is SGHVS, CDR2 FQNEAQ, per germline. V was pared by 3 bases and J by 5 bases, with 20 bases between. CDR3 DNA: TGTGCCAGCAGCTTCTTGGGGTACCGGGGGGCAGATCAGCCCCAGCATTTT. Translated: CASSFLGYRGADQPQHF.

The chain links TRBV28 to TRBJ2-5; maybe TRBD2 (5 bases). V lost 1 base and J 4 bases, leaving 7 bases between the germline ends. The V gene's germline CDR1 is MDHEN and CDR2 SYDVKM. The length of the CDR3 is 13 residues. The CDR3 DNA is TGTGCCAGCAGTTTATACGGGGTAGAGACCCAGTACTTC. Translation: CASSLYGVETQYF.

V is TRBV18 and J is TRBJ1-1; D is ambiguous. V lost 0 bases to trimming and J lost 1 base, with 9 bases between them. CDR1 is KGHSH and CDR2 is LQKENI in the germline V gene. This CDR3 has 15 residues. In nucleotides, the CDR3 is TGTGCCAGCTCACCACCGAGGGAAGGGAACACTGAAGCTTTCTTT. It is translated as CASSPPREGNTEAFF.

The CDR3 sequence is CARCIRRKGTGELFF. The CDR3 DNA reads TGCGCCAGATGCATACGAAGGAAGGGCACCGGGGAGCTGTTTTTT. V gene TRBV10-1 combines with J gene TRBJ2-2; no firm D call. The germline V gene has CDR1 WNHNN and CDR2 SYGVQD (reference sequence). Trimming took off 9 bases at V and 4 bases at J, with 18 bases between the two ends. The CDR3 consists of 15 residues.

The chain recombines TRBV4-3 with TRBJ2-5; TRBD1 agrees at 9 bases. The trim removed 4 bases at V and 5 bases at J, leaving 11 bases unmatched. The CDR3 has 16 residues. Germline CDR1 and CDR2: LGHNA and YSLEER. This CDR3 is CASSPRQGGVGETQYF. The CDR3 DNA follows: TGCGCCAGCAGCCCCCGACAGGGGGGGGTAGGGGAGACCCAGTACTTC.

The chain couples TRBV4-2 to TRBJ1-2, with a possible D match to TRBD1 (6 bases). The CDR3 spans 17 residues. V gave up 0 bases and J gave up 2 bases, with 16 bases separating them. The germline V gene has CDR1 LGHNA and CDR2 YNFKEQ. CDR3 region: CASSQEGGGAANYGYTF. The CDR3 DNA reads TGTGCCAGCAGCCAAGAAGGGGGAGGGGCCGCCAACTATGGCTACACCTTC.

This clone was picked up a small number of times. The chain uses TRBV30 and TRBJ1-6; 7 bases match TRBD1. Germline assignment: CDR1 GTSNPN and CDR2 SVGIG (reference sequence). This CDR3 region has 11 residues. The trim removed 6 bases at V and 14 bases at J, leaving 7 bases unmatched. The CDR3 DNA follows: TGTGCCTGCCAGGGGGTCGGGACCCTCCACTTT. This sequence encodes CACQGVGTLHF.

Comments on this clone: Other DNA sequences in the sample encode the same CDR3. The chain recombines TRBV7-6 with TRBJ2-7, with TRBD2 identical over 13 bases. The CDR3 length is 15 residues. Germline assignment: CDR1 SGHVS and CDR2 FNYEAQ. The V segment lost 5 bases and the J segment 2 bases; nucleotides outside the gene matches: 3. CDR3 amino acids: CASSPGLAGAYEQYF. The DNA of the CDR3 is TGTGCCAGCAGCCCCGGACTAGCGGGAGCCTACGAGCAGTACTTC.

The chain combines TRBV10-3 with TRBJ2-7, with TRBD1 matching over 9 bases. This CDR3 is built from 14 residues. J gave up 5 bases and V 6 bases, and 8 bases lay outside the gene matches. Germline V gives CDR1 ENHRY, CDR2 SYGVKD. The CDR3 nucleotides are TGTGCCATCAGCCAAGGGACAGGGCCTGACGAGCAGTACTTC. It encodes CAISQGTGPDEQYF.

This chain connects TRBV5-1 to TRBJ2-5; D unclear. This CDR3 comprises 15 residues. Trimming left V 3 bases short and J 2 bases short, with 14 bases between. Germline CDR1 is SGHRS and CDR2 is YFSETQ. The DNA for the CDR3 is TGCGCCAGCAGCTCGGTGGTAGCTCCTCAAGAGACCCAGTACTTC. Its translation is CASSSVVAPQETQYF.

The chain combines TRBV11-2 with TRBJ2-7; D possibly corresponds to TRBD1 (5 bases). CDR3 length: 13 residues. V lost 5 bases and J lost 0, with 8 bases in between. Germline V gives CDR1 SGHAT, CDR2 FQNNGV. The DNA of the CDR3 is TGTGCCAGCAGCCGACAGAGCTCCTACGAGCAGTACTTC. Its protein is CASSRQSSYEQYF.